This T cell receptor (beta chain) was found in a study of type 1 and type 2 diabetes patients. Study-level points and caveats: Type 1 diabetes repertoires were significantly less diverse than type 2 diabetes ones.

For this clonotype: The antigen remains undetermined.

The V and J ends lost 2 bases and 0 bases, in that order; junction bases with no gene match: 7. The CDR3 consists of 17 residues. The germline gives CDR1 MNHEY, CDR2 SVGAGI. The PCR template was genomic DNA. Multiplex PCR with 30 forward and 13 reverse primers amplified the TCR beta CDR3. One entry per CDR3 protein results from TCRdb running MiXCR on the multiplex PCR reads. The table lists about 250,000 distinct CDR3 sequences, roughly 50% of them singletons. Each diabetic donor fulfilled classification criteria for either type 1 or type 2. The TCR was taken from a man between 18 and 29 years old with type 2 diabetes. The material sequenced was peripheral blood mononuclear cells (PBMCs). The J gene is TRBJ2-1, the V gene TRBV6-5; 7 nucleotides align to TRBD2. In nucleotides, the CDR3 is TGTGCCAGCAGTTACCGGTTCGGGGGGTCCTCCTACAATGAGCAGTTCTTC. Translation: CASSYRFGGSSYNEQFF.